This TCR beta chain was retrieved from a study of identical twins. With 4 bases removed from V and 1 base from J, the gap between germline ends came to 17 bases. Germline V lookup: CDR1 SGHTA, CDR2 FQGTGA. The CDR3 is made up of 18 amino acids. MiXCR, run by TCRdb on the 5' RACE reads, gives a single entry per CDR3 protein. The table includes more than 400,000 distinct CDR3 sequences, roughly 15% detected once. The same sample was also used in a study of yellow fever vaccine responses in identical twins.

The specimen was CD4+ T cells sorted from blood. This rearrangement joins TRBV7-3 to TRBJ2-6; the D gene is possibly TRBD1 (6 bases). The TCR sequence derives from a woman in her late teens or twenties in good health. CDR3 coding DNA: TGTGCCAGCAGCTCAGGTGGACAGCTTTTGTCTGGGGCCAACGTCCTGACTTTC. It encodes CASSSGGQLLSGANVLTF.